Listed below are T cell receptor beta chains from one sample, sequenced in a study of blood T cells in healthy people across ages. Using its own MiXCR run on the 5' RACE reads, TCRdb lists one record per CDR3 protein. The sample holds 1,800,000 or so distinct CDR3 sequences, 30% to 40% seen once. The sample comprised blood. The receptors shown here come from a human donor in good health. The CDR3 runs from the conserved cysteine through the conserved F or W. The D gene is left open where the match is weak. Clone size is shown for a subset of rows, as once, few, many or a class of expanded clone.

clone size: few
J gene: TRBJ1-5
CDR3 length: 17
V gene: TRBV24-1
D gene: -
CDR3 DNA: TGTGCCACCAGTGCCACGGACGGGACCCCTAGCAATCAGCCCCAGCATTTT
CDR3 protein: CATSATDGTPSNQPQHF

clone size: few
J gene: TRBJ1-5
CDR3 length: 15
V gene: TRBV20-1
D gene: -
CDR3 DNA: TGCAGTGCTAGAGATTTAGCCCAAGGGAGTCAGCCCCAGCATTTT
CDR3 protein: CSARDLAQGSQPQHF

clone size: -
J gene: TRBJ2-7
CDR3 length: 13
V gene: TRBV27
D gene: -
CDR3 DNA: TGTGCCAGCGCTTACAAACTTTCCTACGAGCAGTACTTC
CDR3 protein: CASAYKLSYEQYF

clone size: -
J gene: TRBJ1-1
CDR3 length: 13
V gene: TRBV29-1
D gene: -
CDR3 DNA: TGCAGCGTTGTGTTGATGACGAACACTGAAGCTTTCTTT
CDR3 protein: CSVVLMTNTEAFF

clone size: few
J gene: TRBJ1-5
CDR3 length: 14
V gene: TRBV7-3
D gene: TRBD1
CDR3 DNA: TGTGCCAGCAGCCGGACAGGGGCCGGGCAGCCCCAGCATTTT
CDR3 protein: CASSRTGAGQPQHF

clone size: -
J gene: TRBJ2-3
CDR3 length: 19
V gene: TRBV20-1
D gene: TRBD2
CDR3 DNA: TGCAGTGCTCACGGGGGACTAGCGGGGGGCACCTCGATTGAGGATACGCAGTATTTT
CDR3 protein: CSAHGGLAGGTSIEDTQYF

clone size: -
J gene: TRBJ1-6
CDR3 length: 16
V gene: TRBV7-8
D gene: -
CDR3 DNA: TGTGCCAGCAGCTTGCGGGGGCCTAAATATAATTCACCCCTCCACTTT
CDR3 protein: CASSLRGPKYNSPLHF

clone size: -
J gene: TRBJ2-3
CDR3 length: 15
V gene: TRBV9
D gene: TRBD2
CDR3 DNA: TGTGCCAGCAGCGTAGCTAGCGGGGTAACAGATACGCAGTATTTT
CDR3 protein: CASSVASGVTDTQYF

clone size: -
J gene: TRBJ2-7
CDR3 length: 17
V gene: TRBV6-2/TRBV6-3
D gene: TRBD1
CDR3 DNA: TGTGCCAGCAGTTACTCGAGGACAGGGTCCTCTACCTACGAGCAGTACTTC
CDR3 protein: CASSYSRTGSSTYEQYF

clone size: -
J gene: TRBJ2-3
CDR3 length: 16
V gene: TRBV7-9
D gene: TRBD2
CDR3 DNA: TGTGCCAGCAGCTTCAGCGGGGGGGGGGGCACAGATACGCAGTATTTT
CDR3 protein: CASSFSGGGGTDTQYF

clone size: few
J gene: TRBJ2-2
CDR3 length: 16
V gene: TRBV9
D gene: TRBD2
CDR3 DNA: TGTGCCAGCAGCGTCGCGGGGGGATCGAACACCGGGGAGCTGTTTTTT
CDR3 protein: CASSVAGGSNTGELFF

clone size: few
J gene: TRBJ2-1
CDR3 length: 16
V gene: TRBV7-8
D gene: TRBD2
CDR3 DNA: TGTGCCAGCAGCCCCCGGGGGACTAACGCCTACAATGAGCAGTTCTTC
CDR3 protein: CASSPRGTNAYNEQFF

clone size: few
J gene: TRBJ2-7
CDR3 length: 15
V gene: TRBV7-2
D gene: TRBD1
CDR3 DNA: TGTGCCAGCAGCTTTAACTGGGACAGCTCCTACGAGCAGTACTTC
CDR3 protein: CASSFNWDSSYEQYF

clone size: -
J gene: TRBJ1-2
CDR3 length: 15
V gene: TRBV11-1
D gene: TRBD1
CDR3 DNA: TGTGCCAGCACCCTTACCCCCGGGACAGGGGATGGCTACACCTTC
CDR3 protein: CASTLTPGTGDGYTF

clone size: -
J gene: TRBJ2-3
CDR3 length: 13
V gene: TRBV10-3
D gene: -
CDR3 DNA: TGTGCCATCAGTGAATCTGGGGAGGATACGCAGTATTTT
CDR3 protein: CAISESGEDTQYF

clone size: -
J gene: TRBJ2-3
CDR3 length: 16
V gene: TRBV12-3/TRBV12-4
D gene: TRBD2
CDR3 DNA: TGTGCCAGCAGCTTCCTAGCGGGGGGAACCGCAGATGCGCAGTATTTT
CDR3 protein: CASSFLAGGTADAQYF

clone size: -
J gene: TRBJ2-1
CDR3 length: 11
V gene: TRBV25-1
D gene: -
CDR3 DNA: TGTGCCAGCAGTGACGAGGGGGTGCAGTTCTTC
CDR3 protein: CASSDEGVQFF

clone size: many
J gene: TRBJ1-2
CDR3 length: 13
V gene: TRBV9
D gene: -
CDR3 DNA: TGTGCCAGCAGCCCTAGGGAGGACTATGGCTACACCTTC
CDR3 protein: CASSPREDYGYTF

clone size: -
J gene: TRBJ2-7
CDR3 length: 16
V gene: TRBV7-2
D gene: TRBD2
CDR3 DNA: TGTGCCAGCAGCTTGGGGACTAGCGGAGGATTATACGAGCAGTACTTC
CDR3 protein: CASSLGTSGGLYEQYF

clone size: -
J gene: TRBJ2-4
CDR3 length: 16
V gene: TRBV25-1
D gene: -
CDR3 DNA: TGTGCCAGCAGTGAGAGTGGGTACCAAGCCAAAAACATTCAGTACTTC
CDR3 protein: CASSESGYQAKNIQYF

clone size: once
J gene: TRBJ1-2
CDR3 length: 14
V gene: TRBV5-1
D gene: TRBD1
CDR3 DNA: TGCGCCAGCAGCCCGGGACAGGGAATTTGCGGCTACACCTTC
CDR3 protein: CASSPGQGICGYTF

clone size: -
J gene: TRBJ2-5
CDR3 length: 13
V gene: TRBV27
D gene: -
CDR3 DNA: TGTGCCAGCAGCCCCCGGTACCAAGAGACCCAGTACTTC
CDR3 protein: CASSPRYQETQYF

clone size: few
J gene: TRBJ2-7
CDR3 length: 15
V gene: TRBV12-3/TRBV12-4
D gene: TRBD1
CDR3 DNA: TGTGCCAGCAGTTTCGGACAGGTACTCTCCTACGAGCAGTACTTC
CDR3 protein: CASSFGQVLSYEQYF

clone size: -
J gene: TRBJ2-3
CDR3 length: 16
V gene: TRBV9
D gene: TRBD1
CDR3 DNA: TGTGCCAGCAGCGTGGGGACAGGATTTAGCACAGATACGCAGTATTTT
CDR3 protein: CASSVGTGFSTDTQYF

clone size: -
J gene: TRBJ1-5
CDR3 length: 15
V gene: TRBV12-3/TRBV12-4
D gene: TRBD1
CDR3 DNA: TGTGCCAGCAGTACGGACAGGGGGCAAGGACAGCCCCAGCATTTT
CDR3 protein: CASSTDRGQGQPQHF

clone size: few
J gene: TRBJ2-3
CDR3 length: 15
V gene: TRBV12-5
D gene: TRBD2
CDR3 DNA: TGTGCTAGTGGTTTGACTAGCGGGGGGCCAGATACGCAGTATTTT
CDR3 protein: CASGLTSGGPDTQYF

clone size: -
J gene: TRBJ1-1
CDR3 length: 12
V gene: TRBV20-1
D gene: -
CDR3 DNA: TGCAGTGCCCTTGGGATGAACACTGAAGCTTTCTTT
CDR3 protein: CSALGMNTEAFF

clone size: few
J gene: TRBJ2-7
CDR3 length: 15
V gene: TRBV6-5
D gene: -
CDR3 DNA: TGTGCCAGCACCCCTCGCGGGACACTCTCCTACGAGCAGTACTTC
CDR3 protein: CASTPRGTLSYEQYF

clone size: -
J gene: TRBJ2-1
CDR3 length: 16
V gene: TRBV12-3/TRBV12-4
D gene: TRBD1
CDR3 DNA: TGTGCCATCCGTTGGCCCGGACAGGGCCCCTACAATGAGCAGTTCTTC
CDR3 protein: CAIRWPGQGPYNEQFF